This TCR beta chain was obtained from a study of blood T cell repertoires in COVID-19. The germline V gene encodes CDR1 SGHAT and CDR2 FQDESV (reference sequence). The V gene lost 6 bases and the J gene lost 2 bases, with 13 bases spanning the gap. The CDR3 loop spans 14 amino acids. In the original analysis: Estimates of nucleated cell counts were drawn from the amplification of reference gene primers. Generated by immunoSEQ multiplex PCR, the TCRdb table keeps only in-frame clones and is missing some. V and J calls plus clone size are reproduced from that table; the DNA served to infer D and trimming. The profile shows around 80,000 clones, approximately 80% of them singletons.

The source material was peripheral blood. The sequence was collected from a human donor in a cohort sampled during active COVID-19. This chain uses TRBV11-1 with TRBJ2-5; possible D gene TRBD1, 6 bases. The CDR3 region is CASSRHQGQETQYF. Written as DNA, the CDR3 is TGTGCCAGCAGTCGTCATCAGGGGCAAGAGACCCAGTACTTC.